The 13 T cell receptor beta chains below were found in one sample sequenced in a study of tumor-infiltrating lymphocytes in primary liver carcinoma. DNA and RNA were both co-extracted from 20-30 mg of bulk tissue that had not been sorted. Constant-region priming of about 520 ng total RNA yielded TCR beta cDNA. Each TCR beta library was derived from three nested multiplex PCR rounds that employed slightly modified ARM-PCR. The first two PCR rounds used TRBV1-TRBV30 forward primers with a C-beta reverse primer, 9 to 10 cycles each. TCRdb processed the multiplex PCR reads anew with MiXCR; each CDR3 protein has one entry. The sample shows 55,000 to 70,000 distinct CDR3 sequences, 60% to 85% of them seen only once. Sequencing used liver tumor tissue from sampling region 2. Specified subset: tumor region T2, inferior pole. These receptors came from a man aged 40-49 years with primary liver carcinoma and hepatitis B virus infection.

This CDR3 is CASTFAGLNTGELFF. As DNA, the CDR3 is TGTGCCAGCACCTTTGCGGGATTAAACACCGGGGAGCTGTTTTTT. The genes are TRBV11-2 and TRBJ2-2, with a possible D match to TRBD2 (6 bases). The CDR3 length is 15 residues. The V and J ends lost 7 bases and 2 bases respectively, with 14 bases between them. The germline V gene encodes CDR1 SGHAT and CDR2 FQNNGV.

The J gene is TRBJ2-1, the V gene TRBV28, with TRBD2 matching over 8 bases. This CDR3 spans 16 amino acids. Losses at the gene ends were 5 bases for V and 7 bases for J; bases not matched to a gene: 13. The V gene's germline CDR1 is MDHEN and CDR2 SYDVKM. This CDR3 reads CASSLLGPGGPNEQFF. CDR3 nucleotides: TGTGCCAGCAGTCTGTTAGGGCCGGGAGGGCCTAATGAGCAGTTCTTC.

This clonotype was seen only a few times. The J gene is TRBJ2-5, the V gene TRBV7-9; D perhaps matches TRBD2 (6 bases). The CDR3 is 14 amino acids. Germline V lookup: CDR1 SEHNR, CDR2 FQNEAQ (reference sequence). Trimming took off 3 bases at V and 5 bases at J, with 13 bases between the two ends. This chain's CDR3 is CASSFRAGGETQYF. The CDR3 DNA reads TGTGCCAGCAGCTTCAGGGCTGGGGGGGAGACCCAGTACTTC.

Turning to this clonotype: This sequence may be a read error, since a much larger clone differs from it by one base. The V gene is TRBV6-2 or TRBV6-3, the J gene TRBJ2-1; 9 positions agree with TRBD2. The length of the CDR3 is 15 residues. The V gene's germline CDR1 is MNHEY and CDR2 SVGEGT. CDR3 in amino acids: CTSSSGLALYNEQFF. CDR3 sequence (DNA): TGTACCAGCAGCTCCGGACTAGCGCTATACAATGAGCAGTTCTTC.

This clonotype was picked up one time. This sequence joins TRBV12-3 or TRBV12-4 and TRBJ2-2; D possibly corresponds to TRBD2 (6 bases). Trimming shortened V by 6 bases and J by 10 bases, and 27 bases separated the two germline ends. The CDR3 consists of 17 residues. CDR3 nucleotide sequence: TGTGCCAGCAGCCGTCAATTAGCAGGAGGGCCGTCCGAGGAGCTGTTTTTT. This translates into CASSRQLAGGPSEELFF.

With regard to this clonotype: An end of the junction differs from the germline gene, which may be a read error. The chain recombines TRBV10-3 with TRBJ2-7, with a possible D match to TRBD2 (5 bases). The germline V gene encodes CDR1 ENHRY and CDR2 SYGVKD. This CDR3 region has 15 residues. Here the CDR3 DNA reads TGTGCCATCAGTGTCGGGGAAGTAACATCCTACGGGCAGTACTTC. This codes for CAISVGEVTSYGQYF.

This chain links TRBV6-2 or TRBV6-3 with TRBJ1-5; 7 nucleotides agree with TRBD1. The CDR3 covers 16 residues. CDR1 MNHEY and CDR2 SVGEGT come from the germline V gene. V was pared by 7 bases and J by 0 bases, with 9 bases of the junction left unmatched. CDR3 loop: CASNQTGTASNQPQHF. CDR3 sequence (DNA): TGTGCCAGCAACCAAACCGGGACAGCTAGCAATCAGCCCCAGCATTTT.

A remark on this clonotype: Since a much larger clone is just one base distant, this may be a read error. The V call is TRBV30, the J call TRBJ1-5; D not resolved. V gave up 4 bases and J gave up 4 bases, with 17 bases separating them. Germline lookup yields CDR1 GTSNPN and CDR2 SVGIG (reference sequence). The CDR3 extends over 15 amino acids. This chain's CDR3 is CAWKIKGCENQPQHF. The DNA for the CDR3 is TGTGCCTGGAAAATTAAGGGATGTGAAAATCAGCCCCAGCATTTT.

This clonotype was recorded at least ten times. Since the CDR3 does not end with the conserved phenylalanine or tryptophan, this likely comes from a read error. The chain is built from TRBV5-1 and TRBJ2-5, with D unclear. Germline V CDR1 and CDR2: SGHRS, YFSETQ. The CDR3 consists of 13 residues. V lost 0 bases and J lost 1, with 4 bases in between. The CDR3 protein is CASSLVGQETQYN. The CDR3 coding sequence is TGCGCCAGCAGCTTGGTGGGCCAAGAGACCCAGTACAAC.

The sample holds one count of this clonotype. With a much larger clone just one base away, this may be a read error. The rearrangement uses TRBV6-6 and TRBJ1-2, with a tentative D call TRBD1 (6 bases). Trimming shortened V by 7 bases and J by 4 bases, and 16 bases separated the two germline ends. The V gene's germline CDR1 is MNHNY and CDR2 SVGAGI (reference sequence). The CDR3 runs 14 residues. This CDR3 reads CASTLHSDSYGYTF. In DNA form, the CDR3 reads TGTGCCAGCACCTTACACTCGGACAGCTATGGCTACACCTTC.

With regard to this clonotype: Mismatch with germline at one junction end may stem from a read error. J is TRBJ1-5 and V is TRBV6-5; D not resolved. The CDR3 totals 12 residues. The V gene's germline CDR1 is MNHEY and CDR2 SVGAGI. CDR3 bases: TGTGCCAGCAGTATATGGGGTCAGCTCCAGCATTTT. Translated, it gives CASSIWGQLQHF.

In its sample, this clonotype was seen a few times. This sequence joins TRBV12-3 or TRBV12-4 and TRBJ2-2, with a weak D call TRBD2 (6 bases). The CDR3 has 13 residues. Trimming shortened V by 8 bases and J by 7 bases, and 14 bases separated the two germline ends. CDR3 sequence reads: CASVRLVVGELFF. The CDR3 DNA reads as TGTGCCAGCGTCAGACTAGTGGTCGGGGAGCTGTTTTTT.

Comments on this clonotype: This may be a read error, as it is one base from a much larger clone. J is TRBJ2-3 and V is TRBV18; no reliable D call. This CDR3 has 15 residues. Per germline, CDR1 KGHSH and CDR2 LQKENI. CDR3 nucleotide sequence: TGTGCCAACTCACCACCAGAATCGCCGGTCGATACGCAGTATTTT. Translated, it gives CANSPPESPVDTQYF.